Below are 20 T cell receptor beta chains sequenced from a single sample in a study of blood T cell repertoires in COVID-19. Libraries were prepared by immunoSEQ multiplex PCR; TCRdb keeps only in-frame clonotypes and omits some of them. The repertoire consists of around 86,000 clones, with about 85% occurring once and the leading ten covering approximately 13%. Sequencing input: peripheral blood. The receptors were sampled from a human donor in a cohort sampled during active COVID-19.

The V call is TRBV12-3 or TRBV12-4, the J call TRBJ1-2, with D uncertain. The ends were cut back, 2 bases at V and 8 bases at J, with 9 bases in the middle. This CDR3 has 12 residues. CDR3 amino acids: CASSLLGTGYTF. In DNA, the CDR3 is TGTGCCAGCAGTTTACTAGGAACCGGCTACACCTTC.

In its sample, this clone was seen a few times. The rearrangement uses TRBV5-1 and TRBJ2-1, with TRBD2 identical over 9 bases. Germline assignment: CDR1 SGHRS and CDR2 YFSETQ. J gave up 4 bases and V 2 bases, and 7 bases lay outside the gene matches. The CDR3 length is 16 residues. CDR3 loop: CASSFVASGNYNEQFF. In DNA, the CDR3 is TGCGCCAGCAGCTTCGTGGCTAGCGGGAATTACAATGAGCAGTTCTTC.

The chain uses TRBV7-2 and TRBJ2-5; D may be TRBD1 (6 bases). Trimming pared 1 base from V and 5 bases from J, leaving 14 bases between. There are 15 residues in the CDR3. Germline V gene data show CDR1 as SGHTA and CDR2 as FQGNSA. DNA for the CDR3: TGTGCCAGCAGCTTAGGTTGGGGGCGCGGGGAGACCCAGTACTTC. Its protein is CASSLGWGRGETQYF.

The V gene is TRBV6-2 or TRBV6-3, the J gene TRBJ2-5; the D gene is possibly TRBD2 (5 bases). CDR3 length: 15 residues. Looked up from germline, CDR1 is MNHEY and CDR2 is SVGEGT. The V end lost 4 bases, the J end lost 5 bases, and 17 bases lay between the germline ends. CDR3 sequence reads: CASSWGRAPGETQYF. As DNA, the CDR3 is TGTGCCAGCAGTTGGGGTCGTGCTCCGGGGGAGACCCAGTACTTC.

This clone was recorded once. CDR3 sequence: CASRNSGTSFYEQYF. DNA of the CDR3: TGTGCCAGTAGGAATTCCGGGACTTCCTTCTACGAGCAGTACTTC. The chain has TRBV19 and TRBJ2-7; maybe TRBD2 (6 bases). The length of the CDR3 is 15 residues. Trimming took off 6 bases at V and 3 bases at J, with 18 bases between the two ends. CDR1 is LNHDA, CDR2 SQIVND, per germline (reference sequence).

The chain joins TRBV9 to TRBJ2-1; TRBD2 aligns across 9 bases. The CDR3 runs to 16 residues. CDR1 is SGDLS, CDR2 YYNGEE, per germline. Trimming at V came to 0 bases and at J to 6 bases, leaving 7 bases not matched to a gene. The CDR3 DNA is TGTGCCAGCAGCGTAGTAGTGACTAGCGGTCTCAATGAGCAGTTCTTC. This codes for CASSVVVTSGLNEQFF.

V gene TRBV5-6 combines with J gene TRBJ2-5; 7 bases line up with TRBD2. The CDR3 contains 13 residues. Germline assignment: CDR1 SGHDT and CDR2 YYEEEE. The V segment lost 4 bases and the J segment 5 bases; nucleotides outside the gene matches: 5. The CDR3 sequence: CASSRTRGETQYF. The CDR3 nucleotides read TGTGCCAGCAGCCGGACTAGAGGGGAGACCCAGTACTTC.

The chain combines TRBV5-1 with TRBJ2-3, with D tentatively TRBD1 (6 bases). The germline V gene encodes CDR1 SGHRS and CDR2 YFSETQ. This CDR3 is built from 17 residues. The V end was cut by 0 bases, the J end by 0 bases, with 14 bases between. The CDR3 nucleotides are TGCGCCAGCAGCTTGGGAGTCCAGGGGCCTAGCACAGATACGCAGTATTTT. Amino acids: CASSLGVQGPSTDTQYF.

The CDR3 protein is CASSYEAGDFTDTQYF. The CDR3 DNA reads TGTGCCAGCAGCTATGAAGCGGGGGACTTCACAGATACGCAGTATTTT. The rearrangement joins TRBV3-1 (or the pseudogene TRBV3-2) to TRBJ2-3; 8 bases fit TRBD2. J gave up 2 bases and V 5 bases, and 9 bases lay outside the gene matches. The CDR3 extends over 16 amino acids. CDR1 is LGHDT and CDR2 is YNNKEL in the germline V gene (reference sequence).

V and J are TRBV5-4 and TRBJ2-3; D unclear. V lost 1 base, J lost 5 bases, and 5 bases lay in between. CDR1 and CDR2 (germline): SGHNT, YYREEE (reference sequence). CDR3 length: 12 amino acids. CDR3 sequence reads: CASSLTVDTQYF. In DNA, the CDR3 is TGTGCCAGCAGCTTGACGGTAGATACGCAGTATTTT.

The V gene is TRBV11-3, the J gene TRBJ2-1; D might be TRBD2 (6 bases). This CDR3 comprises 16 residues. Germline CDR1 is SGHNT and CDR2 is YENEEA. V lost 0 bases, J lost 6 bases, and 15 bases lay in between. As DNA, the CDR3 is TGTGCCAGCAGCTTAGATCCAGCGAGGGACTCCAATGAGCAGTTCTTC. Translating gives CASSLDPARDSNEQFF.

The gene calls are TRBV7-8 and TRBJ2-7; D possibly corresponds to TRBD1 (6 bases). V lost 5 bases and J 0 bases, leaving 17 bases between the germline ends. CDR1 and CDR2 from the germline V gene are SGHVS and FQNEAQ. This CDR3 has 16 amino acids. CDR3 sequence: CASSGSRGSYSYEQYF. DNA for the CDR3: TGTGCCAGCAGCGGAAGCAGGGGTTCCTACTCCTACGAGCAGTACTTC.

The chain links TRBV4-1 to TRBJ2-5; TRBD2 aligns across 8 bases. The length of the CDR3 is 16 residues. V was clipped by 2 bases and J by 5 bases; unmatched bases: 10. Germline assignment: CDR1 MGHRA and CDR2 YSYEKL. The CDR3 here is CASSQPGKRGWETQYF. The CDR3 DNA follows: TGCGCCAGCAGCCAACCCGGGAAGCGGGGGTGGGAGACCCAGTACTTC.

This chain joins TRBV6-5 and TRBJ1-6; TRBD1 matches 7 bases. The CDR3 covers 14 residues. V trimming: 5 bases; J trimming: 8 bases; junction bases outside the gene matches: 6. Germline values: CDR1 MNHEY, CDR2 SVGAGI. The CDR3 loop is CASSRGGEDSPLHF. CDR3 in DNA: TGTGCCAGCAGTCGAGGGGGCGAAGATTCACCCCTCCACTTT.

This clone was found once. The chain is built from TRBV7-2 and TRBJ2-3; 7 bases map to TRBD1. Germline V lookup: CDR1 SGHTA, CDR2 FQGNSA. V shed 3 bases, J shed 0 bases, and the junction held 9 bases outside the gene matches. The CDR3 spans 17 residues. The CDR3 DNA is TGTGCCAGCAGCTTGGTCCCCCACAGGGGAAGCACAGATACGCAGTATTTT. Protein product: CASSLVPHRGSTDTQYF. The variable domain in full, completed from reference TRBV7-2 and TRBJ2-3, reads GAGVSQSPSNKVTEKGKDVELRCDPISGHTALYWYRQSLGQGLEFLIYFQGNSAPDKSGLPSDRFSAERTGGSVSTLTIQRTQQEDSAVYLCASSLVPHRGSTDTQYFGPGTRLTVL.

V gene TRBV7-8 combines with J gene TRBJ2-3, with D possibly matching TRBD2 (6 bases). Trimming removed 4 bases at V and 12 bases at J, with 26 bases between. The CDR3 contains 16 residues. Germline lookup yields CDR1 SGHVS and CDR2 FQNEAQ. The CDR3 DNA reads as TGTGCCAGCAGCTCCCCTCGGGACTCACCGTTTCGATCCCAGTATTTT. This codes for CASSSPRDSPFRSQYF.

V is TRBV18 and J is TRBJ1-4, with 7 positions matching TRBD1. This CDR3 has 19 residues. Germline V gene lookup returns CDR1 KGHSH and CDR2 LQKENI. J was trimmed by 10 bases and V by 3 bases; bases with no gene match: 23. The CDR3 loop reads CASSPPPRDRDKISGKLFF. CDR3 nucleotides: TGTGCCAGCTCACCCCCTCCCAGAGACAGGGACAAAATCTCTGGAAAACTGTTTTTT.

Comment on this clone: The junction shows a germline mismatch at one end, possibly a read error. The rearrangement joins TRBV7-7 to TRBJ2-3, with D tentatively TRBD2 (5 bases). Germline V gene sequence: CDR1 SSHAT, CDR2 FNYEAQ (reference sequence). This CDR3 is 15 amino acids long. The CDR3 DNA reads TGTGCTAGCAGCTTAGTGGACTCAGCCACAGATACGCAGTATTTT. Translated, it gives CASSLVDSATDTQYF.

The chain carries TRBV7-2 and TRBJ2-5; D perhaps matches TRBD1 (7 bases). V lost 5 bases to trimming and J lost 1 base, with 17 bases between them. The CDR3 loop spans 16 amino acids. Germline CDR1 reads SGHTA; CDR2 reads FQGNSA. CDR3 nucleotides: TGTGCCAGCAGCCCGATAAGACAGGGAGGCCAAGAGACCCAGTACTTC. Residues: CASSPIRQGGQETQYF.

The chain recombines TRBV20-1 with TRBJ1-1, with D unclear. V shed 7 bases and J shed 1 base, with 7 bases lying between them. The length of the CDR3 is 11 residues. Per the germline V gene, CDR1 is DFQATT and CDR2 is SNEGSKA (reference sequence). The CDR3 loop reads CSVAENTEAFF. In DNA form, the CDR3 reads TGCAGTGTGGCGGAGAACACTGAAGCTTTCTTT.